Listed below are T cell receptor beta chains from one sample, sequenced in a study of CD8 T cells in ankylosing spondylitis. TCRdb itself ran the 5' RACE reads through MiXCR, one entry per CDR3 protein. The sample comprises just over 350,000 distinct CDR3 sequences, around 20% of which are singletons, and about an eighth rests with the top ten. Sequencing used blood, either unsorted or a sorted T cell fraction (not recorded which). Receptors were obtained from a male donor with ankylosing spondylitis or in good health (not recorded which). Both conserved end residues are part of each CDR3. Fields, in order: CDR3 protein, CDR3 DNA, J gene, D gene, V gene, clone size. D genes are given only for firm matches. Size is stated for part of the rows, as once, few or many counts, or as a class when the clone is expanded.

CDR3aa: CASRREIRETQYF
CDR3nt: TGTGCCAGCAGGAGGGAAATCAGAGAGACCCAGTACTTC
j_gene: TRBJ2-5
d_gene: .
v_gene: TRBV2
abundance: .

CDR3aa: CAWDPRGSTDTQYF
CDR3nt: TGTGCCTGGGACCCTCGTGGGAGCACAGATACGCAGTATTTT
j_gene: TRBJ2-3
d_gene: .
v_gene: TRBV30
abundance: few

CDR3aa: CASRTVVNEQFF
CDR3nt: TGTGCCAGCAGGACGGTCGTCAATGAGCAGTTCTTC
j_gene: TRBJ2-1
d_gene: .
v_gene: TRBV27
abundance: .

CDR3aa: CASSYSAATQETQYF
CDR3nt: TGTGCCAGCAGTTACTCGGCAGCTACTCAAGAGACCCAGTACTTC
j_gene: TRBJ2-5
d_gene: .
v_gene: TRBV6-5
abundance: .

CDR3aa: CSATPMGALTTYEQYF
CDR3nt: TGCAGTGCTACGCCAATGGGGGCCCTTACGACCTACGAGCAGTACTTC
j_gene: TRBJ2-7
d_gene: .
v_gene: TRBV20-1
abundance: few

CDR3aa: CASSLGLSTEAFF
CDR3nt: TGTGCCAGCAGTTTGGGTCTCTCCACTGAAGCTTTCTTT
j_gene: TRBJ1-1
d_gene: .
v_gene: TRBV12-3/TRBV12-4
abundance: many

CDR3aa: CASSPGGTNNEQFF
CDR3nt: TGTGCCAGCAGTCCGGGGGGCACCAACAATGAGCAGTTCTTC
j_gene: TRBJ2-1
d_gene: .
v_gene: TRBV6-1
abundance: .

CDR3aa: CASSVQEPNTGELFF
CDR3nt: TGTGCCAGCAGCGTCCAGGAGCCGAACACCGGGGAGCTGTTTTTT
j_gene: TRBJ2-2
d_gene: .
v_gene: TRBV9
abundance: .

CDR3aa: CASSPYTGRMEKLFF
CDR3nt: TGTGCCAGCAGTCCCTACACGGGTCGGATGGAAAAACTGTTTTTT
j_gene: TRBJ1-4
d_gene: .
v_gene: TRBV6-1
abundance: few

CDR3aa: CATSRTSEGPLAKNIQYF
CDR3nt: TGTGCCACCAGCAGGACTAGCGAGGGACCCCTGGCCAAAAACATTCAGTACTTC
j_gene: TRBJ2-4
d_gene: TRBD2
v_gene: TRBV15
abundance: .

CDR3aa: CASSEVLAGVTGELFF
CDR3nt: TGTGCCAGCAGTGAAGTTCTAGCGGGGGTCACCGGGGAGCTGTTTTTT
j_gene: TRBJ2-2
d_gene: TRBD2
v_gene: TRBV6-1
abundance: .

CDR3aa: CASSRYDSNQPQHF
CDR3nt: TGTGCCAGTAGTAGGTATGATAGCAATCAGCCCCAGCATTTT
j_gene: TRBJ1-5
d_gene: .
v_gene: TRBV19
abundance: few

CDR3aa: CSVVTRALDYTF
CDR3nt: TGCAGCGTTGTCACCAGGGCACTTGACTACACCTTC
j_gene: TRBJ1-2
d_gene: .
v_gene: TRBV29-1
abundance: few

CDR3aa: CASGMTTNTGELFF
CDR3nt: TGCGCCAGCGGAATGACAACGAACACCGGGGAGCTGTTTTTT
j_gene: TRBJ2-2
d_gene: .
v_gene: TRBV5-1
abundance: few

CDR3aa: CATSRDSLIDTQYF
CDR3nt: TGTGCCACCAGCCGGGACTCCCTTATAGATACGCAGTATTTT
j_gene: TRBJ2-3
d_gene: .
v_gene: TRBV12-3/TRBV12-4
abundance: few

CDR3aa: CSVGPSLGEKLFF
CDR3nt: TGCAGCGTTGGGCCGTCACTTGGTGAAAAACTGTTTTTT
j_gene: TRBJ1-4
d_gene: .
v_gene: TRBV29-1
abundance: .

CDR3aa: CASSQEGLYTGELFF
CDR3nt: TGTGCCAGCAGCCAAGAAGGGCTCTACACCGGGGAGCTGTTTTTT
j_gene: TRBJ2-2
d_gene: .
v_gene: TRBV4-2
abundance: few